The clone carrying this T cell receptor beta chain was detected many times. Its antigen is not known. The data belong to a study of T cell repertoires in cytomegalovirus infection. On the study more broadly: Shared public TCR beta signatures pointed to both CMV infection and a matching HLA type. The study's findings and limits: Using cumulative public TCR beta family frequency, the authors identified those who carried CMV together with the relevant HLA. Within the response measured ex vivo, HLA-C-restricted CMV-specific TCR beta clonotypes were dominant.

From the reads, TCRdb called clonotypes with MiXCR, one entry per CDR3 protein. The sample has about 240,000 distinct CDR3 sequences; roughly 6.5% are singletons. The V and J ends lost 6 bases and 6 bases, in that order; junction bases with no gene match: 10. Looked up from germline, CDR1 is MDHEN and CDR2 is SYDVKM. This CDR3 region has 15 residues. This sequence was found in a human donor in good health (CMV status not recorded). Some clones in this sample may be carry-over from other donors' samples. Material: PBMCs. V usage is TRBV28 and J usage is TRBJ2-3, with TRBD2 matching over 9 bases. The CDR3 DNA reads TGTGCCAGCAGAAACTGGCGGGGGGGGGAGGATACGCAGTATTTT. It translates to CASRNWRGGEDTQYF.